One sample yielded the 12 T cell receptor beta chains listed below, sequenced in a study of blood T cell repertoires in COVID-19. The method was immunoSEQ multiplex PCR; TCRdb's version includes in-frame clones alone and lacks a portion of them. The table lists roughly 180,000 clones, 75% to 90% of them singletons. Source material: peripheral blood. The receptors were gathered from a woman between 40 and 55 years old with COVID-19, enrolled during active disease.

The rearrangement joins TRBV6-5 to TRBJ1-3; TRBD1 matches at 8 bases. The ends lost 10 bases at V and 6 bases at J; junction bases unmatched: 11. Germline CDR1 and CDR2: MNHEY and SVGAGI. CDR3 size: 14 residues. CDR3 DNA: TGTGCCATGGGACTCCTACAGGGGGAAAACACCATATATTTT. Its protein is CAMGLLQGENTIYF.

This clone was seen once. V usage is TRBV10-1 and J usage is TRBJ1-1; D may be TRBD1 (5 bases). Trimming stripped 2 bases from V and 7 bases from J, with 5 bases between. The CDR3 length is 11 residues. Germline V gene data show CDR1 as WNHNN and CDR2 as SYGVQD (reference sequence). The chain's CDR3 is CASSEQGEAFF. CDR3 in DNA: TGCGCCAGCAGTGAGCAGGGTGAAGCTTTCTTT.

CDR3: CASSRYEQYF. The CDR3 nucleotides are TGTGCCAGCAGCCGCTACGAGCAGTACTTC. The V call is TRBV5-4, the J call TRBJ2-7; D gene ambiguous. The V and J ends lost 4 bases and 3 bases respectively, with 2 bases between them. The CDR3 spans 10 residues. Germline CDR1 is SGHNT and CDR2 is YYREEE (reference sequence).

This chain joins TRBV2 and TRBJ1-2; TRBD1 agrees at 7 bases. This CDR3 spans 13 amino acids. Germline-derived CDR1 and CDR2 are SNHLY and FYNNEI. V trimming: 6 bases; J trimming: 7 bases; junction bases outside the gene matches: 8. The CDR3 region is CASRGTGAVGYTF. DNA for the CDR3: TGTGCCAGCAGGGGAACAGGGGCCGTTGGCTACACCTTC.

V and J are TRBV27 and TRBJ2-7; 8 bases are a match to TRBD1. The ends lost 8 bases at V and 3 bases at J; junction bases unmatched: 6. This CDR3 spans 13 amino acids. Germline loops: CDR1 MNHEY, CDR2 SMNVEV (reference sequence). The CDR3 sequence: CASSSTGGYEQYF. Here the CDR3 DNA reads TGTGCCAGCTCTTCTACAGGGGGCTACGAGCAGTACTTC.

The V and J genes are TRBV10-1 and TRBJ1-5, with D tentatively TRBD1 (6 bases). CDR3 length: 14 amino acids. With 2 bases removed from V and 6 bases from J, the gap between germline ends came to 11 bases. Germline values: CDR1 WNHNN, CDR2 SYGVQD (reference sequence). The CDR3 DNA is TGCGCCAGCAGTGAGGCAGGGGATCTTCAGCCCCAGCATTTT. Translated, it gives CASSEAGDLQPQHF.

V usage is TRBV12-5 and J usage is TRBJ2-2; 7 bases fit TRBD2. V lost 0 bases to trimming and J lost 5 bases; unmatched junction nucleotides: 9. Germline V gene data show CDR1 as LGHNT and CDR2 as FRNRAP. The CDR3 contains 17 residues. In nucleotides, the CDR3 is TGTGCTAGTGGTTTGGTCTTAGCGGGTACTGTTACCGGGGAGCTGTTTTTT. Protein product: CASGLVLAGTVTGELFF.

The chain combines TRBV27 with TRBJ1-6; D is perhaps TRBD1 (6 bases). The CDR3 loop spans 14 amino acids. Germline CDR1 is MNHEY and CDR2 is SMNVEV (reference sequence). The V end was cut by 7 bases, the J end by 7 bases, with 14 bases between. Here the CDR3 reads CASNLQGPNSPLHF. Written as DNA, the CDR3 is TGTGCCAGCAATCTACAGGGTCCGAATTCACCCCTCCACTTT.

This clone was seen a handful of times. The gene calls are TRBV9 and TRBJ1-2; 7 bases line up with TRBD1. The J segment lost 5 bases and the V segment lost 3 bases, leaving 10 bases of the junction unmatched. Germline V CDR1 and CDR2: SGDLS, YYNGEE. The CDR3 totals 15 residues. The CDR3 DNA follows: TGTGCCAGCAGCGGCGACAGGGCCCAAGGGTATGGCTACACCTTC. Residues: CASSGDRAQGYGYTF.

The genes are TRBV7-3 and TRBJ1-1; a weak D match, TRBD1 (6 bases). Germline V lookup: CDR1 SGHTA, CDR2 FQGTGA. Trimming removed 6 bases at V and 0 bases at J, with 17 bases between. The CDR3 is 16 residues long. As DNA, the CDR3 is TGTGCCAGCAGACCCACAGGGTACGCTATGAACACTGAAGCTTTCTTT. It is translated as CASRPTGYAMNTEAFF.

The CDR3 DNA reads as TGTGCCACTATCCCCGGGTCGAGCTCCTACGAGCAGTACTTC. Translation: CATIPGSSSYEQYF. This chain joins TRBV28 and TRBJ2-7, with D hard to call. Trimming removed 10 bases at V and 0 bases at J, with 16 bases between. The CDR3 loop spans 14 amino acids. CDR1 is MDHEN, CDR2 SYDVKM, per germline.

The CDR3: CASSLDGVGAFF. The CDR3 DNA reads TGTGCCAGCAGCCTTGACGGGGTCGGGGCTTTCTTT. The chain joins TRBV5-5 to TRBJ1-1; D call uncertain. The V and J ends lost 4 bases and 11 bases respectively, with 15 bases between them. The CDR3 has 12 residues. Germline V gene sequence: CDR1 SGHKS, CDR2 YYEKEE (reference sequence).